This T cell receptor beta chain appears in the sequencing data of a study of beta chain features in type 1 diabetes. This clone was observed a few times. Its antigen is unidentified. Study findings and constraints: Type 1 diabetes patients had moderately but significantly shorter TCRB CDR3s in all four CD4+ subsets. Insertions at VDJ junctions were less frequent in type 1 diabetes patients. These patients also deleted more nucleotides at the same junctions. HLA effects on TCRB rearrangement stayed unresolved here.

CDR1 is SGHTA, CDR2 FQGNSA, per germline. V trimming: 5 bases; J trimming: 1 base; junction bases outside the gene matches: 11. The CDR3 is 17 residues long. The authors reverse transcribed all of the isolated RNA, so sequencing captured expressed TCRB transcripts. Average reads for naive, central memory and regulatory T cell samples were roughly 3.4 million. TCRdb's table, derived via immunoSEQ multiplex PCR, lists solely in-frame clones and lacks some. The sample carries around 300,000 clones, around 15% recorded once. Input material: central memory CD4+ T cells from blood. The chain is built from TRBV7-2 and TRBJ1-1; 9 bases line up with TRBD1. The sequence came from a man aged 25-40 years in good health. CDR3 in amino acids: CASSARATGGGNTEAFF. The CDR3 bases are TGTGCCAGCAGCGCTAGGGCGACAGGGGGAGGGAACACTGAAGCTTTCTTT.